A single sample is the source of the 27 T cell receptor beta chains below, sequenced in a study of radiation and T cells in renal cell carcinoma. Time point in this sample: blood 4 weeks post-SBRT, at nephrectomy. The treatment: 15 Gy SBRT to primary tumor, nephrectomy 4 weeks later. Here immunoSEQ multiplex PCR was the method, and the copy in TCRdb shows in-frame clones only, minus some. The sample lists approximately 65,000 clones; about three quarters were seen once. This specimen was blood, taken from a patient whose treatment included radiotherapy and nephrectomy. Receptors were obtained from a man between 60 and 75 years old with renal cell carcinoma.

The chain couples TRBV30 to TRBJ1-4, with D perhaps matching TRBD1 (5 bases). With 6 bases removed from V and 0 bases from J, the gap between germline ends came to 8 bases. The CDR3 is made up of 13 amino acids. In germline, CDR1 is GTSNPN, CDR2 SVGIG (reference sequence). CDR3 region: CACRVATNEKLFF. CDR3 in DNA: TGTGCCTGCAGGGTTGCAACTAATGAAAAACTGTTTTTT.

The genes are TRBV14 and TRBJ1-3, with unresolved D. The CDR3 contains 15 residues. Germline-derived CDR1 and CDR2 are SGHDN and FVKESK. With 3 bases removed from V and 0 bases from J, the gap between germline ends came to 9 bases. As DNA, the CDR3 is TGTGCCAGCAGCCAGAGAGCTTTCTCTGGAAACACCATATATTTT. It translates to CASSQRAFSGNTIYF.

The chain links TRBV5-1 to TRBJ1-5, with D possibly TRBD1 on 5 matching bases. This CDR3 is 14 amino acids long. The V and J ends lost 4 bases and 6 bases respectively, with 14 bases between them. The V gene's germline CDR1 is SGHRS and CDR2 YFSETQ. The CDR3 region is CASSLEPDSQPQHF. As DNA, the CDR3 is TGCGCCAGCAGCCTCGAGCCTGACAGTCAGCCCCAGCATTTT.

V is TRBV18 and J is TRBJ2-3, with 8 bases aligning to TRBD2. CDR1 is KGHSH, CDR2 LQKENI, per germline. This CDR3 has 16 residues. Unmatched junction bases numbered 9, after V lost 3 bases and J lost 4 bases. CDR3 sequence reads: CASSPLGLGNSDTQYF. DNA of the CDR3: TGTGCCAGCTCACCTCTGGGACTAGGTAACTCAGATACGCAGTATTTT.

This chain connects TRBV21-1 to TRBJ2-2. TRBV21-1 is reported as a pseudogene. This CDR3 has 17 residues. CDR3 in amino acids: CASSKWSTEINTGELFF. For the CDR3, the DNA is TGTGCCAGCAGCAAATGGTCGACCGAAATTAACACCGGGGAGCTGTTTTTT.

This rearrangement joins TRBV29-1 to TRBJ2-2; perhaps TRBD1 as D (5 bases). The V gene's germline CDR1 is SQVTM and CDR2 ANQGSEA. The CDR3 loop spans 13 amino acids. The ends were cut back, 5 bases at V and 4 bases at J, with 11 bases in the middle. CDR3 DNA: TGCAGCGTTCGGCAGGGAAGCACCGGGGAGCTGTTTTTT. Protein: CSVRQGSTGELFF.

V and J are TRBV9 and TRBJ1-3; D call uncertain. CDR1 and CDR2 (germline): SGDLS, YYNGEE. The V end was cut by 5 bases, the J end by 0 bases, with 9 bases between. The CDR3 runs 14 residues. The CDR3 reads CASRASTSGNTIYF. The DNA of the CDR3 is TGTGCCAGCAGGGCCAGTACCTCTGGAAACACCATATATTTT.

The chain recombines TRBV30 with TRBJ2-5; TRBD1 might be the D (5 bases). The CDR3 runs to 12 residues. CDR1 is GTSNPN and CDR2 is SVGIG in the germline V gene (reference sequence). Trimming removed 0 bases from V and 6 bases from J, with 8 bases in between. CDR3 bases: TGTGCCTGGAGTGTACAGGTGAAGACCCAGTACTTC. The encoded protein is CAWSVQVKTQYF.

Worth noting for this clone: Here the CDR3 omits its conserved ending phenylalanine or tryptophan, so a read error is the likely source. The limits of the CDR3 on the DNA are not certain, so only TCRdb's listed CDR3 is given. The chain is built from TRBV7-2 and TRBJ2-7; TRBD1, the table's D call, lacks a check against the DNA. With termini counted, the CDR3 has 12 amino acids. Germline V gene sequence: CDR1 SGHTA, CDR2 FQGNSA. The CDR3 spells CASSLEGTAPSL.

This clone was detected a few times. CDR3 sequence (DNA): TGCAGCGTTGGATCGGGGGCTAACTATGGCTACACCTTC. Amino acid sequence: CSVGSGANYGYTF. This rearrangement joins TRBV29-1 to TRBJ1-2, with a possible D match to TRBD1 (5 bases). This CDR3 comprises 13 residues. V shed 4 bases and J shed 0 bases, with 9 bases lying between them. The germline gives CDR1 SQVTM, CDR2 ANQGSEA.

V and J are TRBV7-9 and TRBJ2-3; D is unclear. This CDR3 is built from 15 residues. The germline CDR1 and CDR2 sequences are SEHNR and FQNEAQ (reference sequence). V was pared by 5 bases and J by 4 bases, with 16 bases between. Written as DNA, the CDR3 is TGTGCCAGCAGCCTGACGGAAGTTGAGGCAGATACGCAGTATTTT. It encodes CASSLTEVEADTQYF.

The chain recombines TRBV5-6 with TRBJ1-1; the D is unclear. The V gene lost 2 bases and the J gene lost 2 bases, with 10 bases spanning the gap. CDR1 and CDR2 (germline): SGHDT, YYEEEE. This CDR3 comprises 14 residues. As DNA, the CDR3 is TGTGCCAGCAGCTTTAGGGTCCTTAACACTGAAGCTTTCTTT. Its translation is CASSFRVLNTEAFF.

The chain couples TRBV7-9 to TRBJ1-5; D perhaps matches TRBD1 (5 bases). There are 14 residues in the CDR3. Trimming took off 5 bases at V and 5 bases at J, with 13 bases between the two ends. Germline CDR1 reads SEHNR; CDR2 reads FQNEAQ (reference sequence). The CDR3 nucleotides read TGTGCCAGCAGCGTGGGGGTTTACGATCAGCCCCAGCATTTT. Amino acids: CASSVGVYDQPQHF.

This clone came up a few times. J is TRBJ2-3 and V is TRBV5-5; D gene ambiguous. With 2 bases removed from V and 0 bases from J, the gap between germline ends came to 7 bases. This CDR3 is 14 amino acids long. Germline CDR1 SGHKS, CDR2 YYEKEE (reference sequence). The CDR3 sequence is CASSFLESTDTQYF. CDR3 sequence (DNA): TGTGCCAGCAGCTTCCTCGAAAGCACAGATACGCAGTATTTT.

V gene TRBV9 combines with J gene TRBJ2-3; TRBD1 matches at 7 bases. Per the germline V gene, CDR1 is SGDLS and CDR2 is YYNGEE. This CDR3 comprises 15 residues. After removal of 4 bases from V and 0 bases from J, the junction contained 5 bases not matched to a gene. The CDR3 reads CASSRGQLSTDTQYF. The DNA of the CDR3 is TGTGCCAGCAGCCGGGGACAGCTCAGCACAGATACGCAGTATTTT.

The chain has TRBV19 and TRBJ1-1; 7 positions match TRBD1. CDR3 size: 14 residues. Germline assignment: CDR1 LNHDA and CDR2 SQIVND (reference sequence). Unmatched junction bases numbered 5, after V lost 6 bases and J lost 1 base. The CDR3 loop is CASRMGQKNTEAFF. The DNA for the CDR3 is TGTGCCAGTAGAATGGGACAGAAGAACACTGAAGCTTTCTTT.

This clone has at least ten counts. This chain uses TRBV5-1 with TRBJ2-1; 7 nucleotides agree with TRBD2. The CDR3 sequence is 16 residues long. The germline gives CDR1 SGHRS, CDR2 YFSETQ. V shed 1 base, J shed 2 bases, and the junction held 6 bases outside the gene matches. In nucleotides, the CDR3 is TGCGCCAGCAGCTTGACGGCTAGCGGAACCTACAATGAGCAGTTCTTC. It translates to CASSLTASGTYNEQFF.

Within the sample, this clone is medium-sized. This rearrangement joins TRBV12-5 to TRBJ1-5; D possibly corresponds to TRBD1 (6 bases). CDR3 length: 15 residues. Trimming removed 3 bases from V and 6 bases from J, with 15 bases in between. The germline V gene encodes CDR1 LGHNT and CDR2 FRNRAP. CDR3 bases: TGTGCTAGTGGTTTAATGGGGGGCGCGGGTCAGCCCCAGCATTTT. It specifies CASGLMGGAGQPQHF.

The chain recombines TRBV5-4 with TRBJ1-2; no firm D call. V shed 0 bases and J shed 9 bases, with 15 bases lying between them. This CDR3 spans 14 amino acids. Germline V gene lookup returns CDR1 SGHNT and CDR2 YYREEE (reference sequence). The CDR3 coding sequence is TGTGCCAGCAGCTTGGATAAGGGCGCCCTTAGCTACACCTTC. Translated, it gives CASSLDKGALSYTF.

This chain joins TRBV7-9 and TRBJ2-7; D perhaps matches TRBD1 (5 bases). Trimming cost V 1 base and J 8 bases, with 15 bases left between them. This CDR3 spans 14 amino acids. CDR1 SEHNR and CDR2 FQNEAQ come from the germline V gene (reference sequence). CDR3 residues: CASSLVQAIGKQYF. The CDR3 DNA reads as TGTGCCAGCAGCTTAGTACAGGCAATTGGAAAGCAGTACTTC.

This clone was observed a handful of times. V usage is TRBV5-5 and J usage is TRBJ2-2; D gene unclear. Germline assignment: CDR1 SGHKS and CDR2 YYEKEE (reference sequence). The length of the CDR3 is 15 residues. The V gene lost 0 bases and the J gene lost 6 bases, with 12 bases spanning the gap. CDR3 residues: CASSLVAVTAGELFF. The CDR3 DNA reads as TGTGCCAGCAGCTTGGTGGCTGTTACGGCCGGGGAGCTGTTTTTT.

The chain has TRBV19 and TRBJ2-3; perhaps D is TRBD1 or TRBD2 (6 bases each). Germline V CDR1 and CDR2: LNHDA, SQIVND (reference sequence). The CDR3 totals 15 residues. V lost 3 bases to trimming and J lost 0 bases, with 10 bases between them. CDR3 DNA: TGTGCCAGTAGTATCGGGGGCAAAAGCACAGATACGCAGTATTTT. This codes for CASSIGGKSTDTQYF.

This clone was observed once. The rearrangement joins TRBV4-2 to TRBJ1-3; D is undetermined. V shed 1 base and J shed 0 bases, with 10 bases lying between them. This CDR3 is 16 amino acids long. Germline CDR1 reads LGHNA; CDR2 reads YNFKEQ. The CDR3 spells CASSQAALFSGNTIYF. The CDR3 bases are TGTGCCAGCAGCCAAGCGGCCTTATTCTCTGGAAACACCATATATTTT.

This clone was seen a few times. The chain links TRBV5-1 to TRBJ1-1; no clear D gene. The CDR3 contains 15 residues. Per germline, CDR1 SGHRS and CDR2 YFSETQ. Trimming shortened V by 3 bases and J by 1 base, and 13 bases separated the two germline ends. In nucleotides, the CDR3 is TGCGCCAGCAGCTATGCACAGCCCAGGAACACTGAAGCTTTCTTT. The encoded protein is CASSYAQPRNTEAFF.

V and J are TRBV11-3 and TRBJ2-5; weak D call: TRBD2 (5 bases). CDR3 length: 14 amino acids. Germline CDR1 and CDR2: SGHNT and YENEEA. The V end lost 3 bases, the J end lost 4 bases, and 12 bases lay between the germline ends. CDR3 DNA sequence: TGTGCCAGCAGCTTGAACGGGATGGCAGAGACCCAGTACTTC. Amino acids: CASSLNGMAETQYF.

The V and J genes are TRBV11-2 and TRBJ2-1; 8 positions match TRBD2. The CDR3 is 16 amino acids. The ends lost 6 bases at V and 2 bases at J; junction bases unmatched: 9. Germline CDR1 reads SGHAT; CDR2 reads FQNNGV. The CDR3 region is CASRRGGRIAYNEQFF. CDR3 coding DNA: TGTGCCAGCAGGAGGGGCGGGAGGATAGCCTACAATGAGCAGTTCTTC. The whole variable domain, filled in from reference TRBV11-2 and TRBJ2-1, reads EAGVAQSPRYKIIEKRQSVAFWCNPISGHATLYWYQQILGQGPKLLIQFQNNGVVDDSQLPKDRFSAERLKGVDSTLKIQPAKLEDSAVYLCASRRGGRIAYNEQFFGPGTRLTVL.

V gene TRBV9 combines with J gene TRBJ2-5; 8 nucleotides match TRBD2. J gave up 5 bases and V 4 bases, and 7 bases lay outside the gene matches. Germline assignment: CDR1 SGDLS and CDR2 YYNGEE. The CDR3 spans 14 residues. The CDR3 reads CASSPRTSQETQYF. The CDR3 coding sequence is TGTGCCAGCAGCCCCCGGACTAGCCAGGAGACCCAGTACTTC.